These T cell receptor beta chains were read from a single sample in a study of memory B cells and T cells in multiple sclerosis. Their cognate antigens are unknown. Data came from immunoSEQ multiplex PCR; TCRdb stores just in-frame clones and leaves some out. Of some 48,000 clones in the sample, about 80% are singletons; the top ten hold 0.9% to 1.4%. Sequencing was performed on PBMCs from blood kept in culture. These receptors were taken from a human donor with multiple sclerosis. Each CDR3 is given with its conserved first and last residue. Expanded clones get a size class; other rows say once, few or many, or leave the size out.

TRBJ2-7 TRBV6-6 - CASSSPTDSYEQYF
TRBJ1-1 TRBV9 once CASSVGSSREAFF
TRBJ2-6 TRBV6-1 - CASSPMSSGANVLTF
TRBJ1-2 TRBV25-1 once CASSESPQDGYTF
TRBJ1-2 TRBV6-5 - CASSRQGDGYTF
TRBJ1-1 TRBV7-8 - CASSLQEGTEAFF
- TRBV7-2 - CASTNNRGAYEQYF
TRBJ1-2 TRBV2 once CASTAGAGGYTF
TRBJ2-7 TRBV28 - CASSLRSGFKQYF
TRBJ2-7 TRBV27 once CASSLRQVGHSSYEQYF
TRBJ2-7 TRBV19 - CASSIFDRPYEQYF
TRBJ2-7 TRBV18 - CASSGQGLFGSEQYF
TRBJ2-1 TRBV5-6 few CASSLEITGLNDEQFF
TRBJ1-6 TRBV20-1 once CSGHGNSPLHF
TRBJ2-1 TRBV29-1 - CSVEDAGQPFAYNEQFF
TRBJ1-5 TRBV7-8 - CASSSGQGGNQPQHF
TRBJ1-2 TRBV6-9 - CASSYSTSEGRRFTNYGYTF
TRBJ1-2 TRBV6-1 - CASLPGGVKYGYTF
TRBJ2-5 TRBV5-4 - CASSMGSRTQYF
TRBJ2-1 TRBV11-2 - CASSLVGDSSYNEQFF
TRBJ1-2 TRBV5-6 - CASSLLEGFTGYTF
TRBJ2-7 TRBV29-1 - CSVGLTYEQYF
TRBJ2-7 TRBV6-5 - CASKLAIDYEQYF
TRBJ2-7 TRBV20-1 - CSARGHKGQYF
TRBJ1-5 TRBV19 - CASSILPQRNQPQHF
TRBJ2-2 TRBV11-2 - CASSLTGGRTGELFF
TRBJ1-2 TRBV5-6 - CASSPLGDSGSYGYTF
TRBJ1-2 TRBV2 - CASSEGARGTYGYTF
TRBJ2-2 TRBV9 - CASSVDRAGGPRPPGELFF
TRBJ2-7 TRBV7-6 - CASSLAGTGSYEQYF
TRBJ2-1 TRBV28 - CASTLFGDEQFF
TRBJ1-2 TRBV27 few CASSPPFTSNYTF
TRBJ2-1 TRBV6-5 - CASSYYPRGLNEQFF
TRBJ1-6 TRBV5-6 - CASSLDRGHNSPLHF
TRBJ1-4 TRBV28 - CASSFRLSGYNEKLFF
TRBJ1-6 TRBV5-5 few CASSLRVAYNSPLHF
TRBJ2-2 TRBV15 - CATSRDRIGGELFF
TRBJ2-3 TRBV29-1 - CSVSVGGTDTQYF
TRBJ2-2 TRBV29-1 once CSVEDSGRPTNTGELFF
TRBJ1-1 TRBV16 - CASSPWDRGTEAFF